This TCR beta chain was observed in a study of molecular identifiers for immune sequencing clone quantification. Study overall: Four portions were sequenced after RNA from approximately 20,000 or 98,000 naive CD8 cells was split five ways in replicates.

Using its own MiXCR run on the PCR reads, TCRdb lists one record per CDR3 protein. The data contain hundreds of thousands of distinct CDR3 sequences, roughly 23% of them seen just once; the ten biggest clones take up approximately 0.75%. Worth noting for this clonotype: Its antigen is undetermined.

V lost 4 bases and J lost 0, with 18 bases in between. Germline V gene lookup returns CDR1 MNHEY and CDR2 SMNVEV (reference sequence). There are 17 residues in the CDR3. General observations from the study: Beyond 20 RNA copies, clones held over 99% of effector molecules, compared with under 1% in naive cells.

This sequence was found in a human donor in good health. Some libraries in this study had Jurkat cell RNA spiked in. The sequenced sample consisted of naive CD8+ T cells from blood, with Jurkat cell RNA spiked in. Subset described: FACS-sorted CD8+CD4-CCR7+CD45RA+ naive T cells. V gene TRBV27 combines with J gene TRBJ1-1, with a possible D match to TRBD1 (5 bases). CDR3 DNA: TGTGCCAGCAGTTCGAACCGGAACAGGACTTTGAACACTGAAGCTTTCTTT. Its protein product is CASSSNRNRTLNTEAFF.